This T cell receptor (beta chain) was obtained from a study of T cell clonality in common variable immunodeficiency. CDR3 length: 14 amino acids. The V gene's germline CDR1 is LNHDA and CDR2 SQIVND (reference sequence). Trimming pared 10 bases from V and 3 bases from J, leaving 16 bases between. Study-level findings and limits: CVID patient heterogeneity limited repertoire-clinical complication correlations. Compared with controls, CVID subjects had fewer shared TCRbeta clones.

Profiling relied on immunoSEQ multiplex PCR, and the TCRdb table lists in-frame clones only, not all of them. The sample gives tens of thousands of clones, none seen only once, and the top ten clones hold 2% to 2.5%. In this sample, this clone turned up many times. The antigen is undetermined. The read ends 3 residues before the CDR3 terminus; that terminus is restored from the germline J gene. This receptor was identified in a person aged 18-69 years in good health. The sample taken for sequencing was peripheral blood mononuclear cells. The V and J genes are TRBV19 and TRBJ1-5; TRBD1 might be the D (6 bases). The CDR3 reads CATIPGGANQPQHF. CDR3 DNA (partial): TGTGCCACCATCCCGGGGGGGGCCAATCAGCCC.